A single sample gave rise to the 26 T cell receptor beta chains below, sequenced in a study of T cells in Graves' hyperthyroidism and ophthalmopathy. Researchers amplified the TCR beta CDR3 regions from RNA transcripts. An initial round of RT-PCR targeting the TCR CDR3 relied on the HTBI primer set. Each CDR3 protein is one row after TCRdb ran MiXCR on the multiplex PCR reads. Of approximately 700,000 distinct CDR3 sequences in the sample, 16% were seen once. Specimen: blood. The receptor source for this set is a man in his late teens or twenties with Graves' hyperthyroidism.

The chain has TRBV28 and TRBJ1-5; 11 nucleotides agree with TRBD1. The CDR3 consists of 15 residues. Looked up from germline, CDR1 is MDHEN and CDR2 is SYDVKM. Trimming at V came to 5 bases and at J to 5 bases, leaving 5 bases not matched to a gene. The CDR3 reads CASSAAGQGDQPQHF. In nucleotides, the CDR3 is TGTGCCAGCAGTGCTGCGGGACAGGGGGATCAGCCCCAGCATTTT.

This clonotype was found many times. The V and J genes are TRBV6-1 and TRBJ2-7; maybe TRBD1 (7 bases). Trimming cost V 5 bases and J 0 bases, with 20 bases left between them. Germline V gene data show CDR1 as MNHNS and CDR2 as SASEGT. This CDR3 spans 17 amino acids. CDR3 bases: TGTGCCAGCAGTAACAGCATCGGCGGGACAGCCTCCTACGAGCAGTACTTC. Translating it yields CASSNSIGGTASYEQYF.

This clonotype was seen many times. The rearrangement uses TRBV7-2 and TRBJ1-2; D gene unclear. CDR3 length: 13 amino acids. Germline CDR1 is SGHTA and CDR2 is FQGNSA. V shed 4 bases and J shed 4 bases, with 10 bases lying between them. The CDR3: CASSSPEIYGYTF. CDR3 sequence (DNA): TGTGCCAGCAGCTCGCCAGAAATCTATGGCTACACCTTC. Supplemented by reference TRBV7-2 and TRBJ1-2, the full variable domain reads GAGVSQSPSNKVTEKGKDVELRCDPISGHTALYWYRQSLGQGLEFLIYFQGNSAPDKSGLPSDRFSAERTGGSVSTLTIQRTQQEDSAVYLCASSSPEIYGYTFGSGTRLTVV.

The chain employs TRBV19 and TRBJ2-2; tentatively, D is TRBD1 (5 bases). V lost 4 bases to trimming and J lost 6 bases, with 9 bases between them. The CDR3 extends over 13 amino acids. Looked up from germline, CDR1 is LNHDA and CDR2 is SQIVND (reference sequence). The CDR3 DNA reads TGTGCCAGTAGTACAGGGATCCCCGGGGAGCTGTTTTTT. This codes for CASSTGIPGELFF.

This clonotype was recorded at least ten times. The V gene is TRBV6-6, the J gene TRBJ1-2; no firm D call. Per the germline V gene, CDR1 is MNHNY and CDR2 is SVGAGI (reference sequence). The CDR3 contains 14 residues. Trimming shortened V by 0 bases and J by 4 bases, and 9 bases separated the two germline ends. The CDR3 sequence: CASSYSPGTYGYTF. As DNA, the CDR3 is TGTGCCAGCAGTTACTCCCCGGGCACCTATGGCTACACCTTC.

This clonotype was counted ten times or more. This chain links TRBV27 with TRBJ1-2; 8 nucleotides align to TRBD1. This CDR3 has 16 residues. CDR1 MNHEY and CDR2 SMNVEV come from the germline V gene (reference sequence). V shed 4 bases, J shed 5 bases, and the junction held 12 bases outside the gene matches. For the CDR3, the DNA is TGTGCCAGCAGTTACTATGGGACAGGCAATTTATATGGCTACACCTTC. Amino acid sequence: CASSYYGTGNLYGYTF.

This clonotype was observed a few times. The CDR3 DNA is TGTGCCAGCAGTTGGGGACAGGGGAATGCTGGGGCCAACGTCCTGACTTTC. It specifies CASSWGQGNAGANVLTF. V gene TRBV28 combines with J gene TRBJ2-6; TRBD1 matches at 10 bases. V gave up 4 bases and J gave up 2 bases; unmatched junction bases: 5. CDR1 and CDR2 from the germline V gene are MDHEN and SYDVKM. This CDR3 contains 17 residues.

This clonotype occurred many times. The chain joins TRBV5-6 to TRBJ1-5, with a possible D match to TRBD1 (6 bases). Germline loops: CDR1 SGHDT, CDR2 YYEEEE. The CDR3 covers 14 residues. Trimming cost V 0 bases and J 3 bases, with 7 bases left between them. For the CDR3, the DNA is TGTGCCAGCAGCTTGGACAGGGTCAATCAGCCCCAGCATTTT. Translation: CASSLDRVNQPQHF.

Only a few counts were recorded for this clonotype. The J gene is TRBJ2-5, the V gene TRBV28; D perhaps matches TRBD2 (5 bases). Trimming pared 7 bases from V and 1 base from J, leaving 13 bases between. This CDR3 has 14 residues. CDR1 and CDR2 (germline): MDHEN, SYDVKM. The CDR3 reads CASTLGLPQETQYF. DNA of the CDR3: TGTGCCAGCACCCTCGGACTGCCCCAAGAGACCCAGTACTTC.

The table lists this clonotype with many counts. The DNA for the CDR3 is TGCGTCTGGGCCGGGCCCGTGCAAGAGACCCAGTACTTC. This encodes CVWAGPVQETQYF. The chain has TRBV20-1 and TRBJ2-5; D remains unclear. Germline CDR1 reads DFQATT; CDR2 reads SNEGSKA (reference sequence). This CDR3 has 13 amino acids.

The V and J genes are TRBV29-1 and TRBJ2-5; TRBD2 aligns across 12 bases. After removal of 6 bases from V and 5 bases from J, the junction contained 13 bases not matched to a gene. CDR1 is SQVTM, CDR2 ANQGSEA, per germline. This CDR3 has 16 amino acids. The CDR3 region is CSVAVGLAGWMETQYF. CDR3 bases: TGCAGCGTCGCGGTCGGACTAGCGGGATGGATGGAGACCCAGTACTTC.

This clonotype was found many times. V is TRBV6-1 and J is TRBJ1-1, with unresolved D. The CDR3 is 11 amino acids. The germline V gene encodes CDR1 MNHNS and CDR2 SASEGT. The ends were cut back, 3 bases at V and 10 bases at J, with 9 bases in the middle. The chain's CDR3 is CASSDSRSAFF. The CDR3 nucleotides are TGTGCCAGCAGTGACTCCCGATCAGCTTTCTTT.

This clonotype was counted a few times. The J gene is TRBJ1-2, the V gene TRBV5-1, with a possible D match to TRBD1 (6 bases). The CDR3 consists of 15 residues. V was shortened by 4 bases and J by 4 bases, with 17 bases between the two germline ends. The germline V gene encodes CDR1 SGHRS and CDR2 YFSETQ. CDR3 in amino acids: CASSLARGLVYGYTF. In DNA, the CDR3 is TGCGCCAGCAGCCTGGCGCGGGGGCTAGTCTATGGCTACACCTTC.

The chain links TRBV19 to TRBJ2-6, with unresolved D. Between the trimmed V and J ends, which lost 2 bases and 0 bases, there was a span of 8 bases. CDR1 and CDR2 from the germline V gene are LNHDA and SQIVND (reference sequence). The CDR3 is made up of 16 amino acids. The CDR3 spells CASSIIGPSGANVLTF. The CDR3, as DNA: TGTGCCAGTAGTATAATAGGTCCCTCTGGGGCCAACGTCCTGACTTTC.

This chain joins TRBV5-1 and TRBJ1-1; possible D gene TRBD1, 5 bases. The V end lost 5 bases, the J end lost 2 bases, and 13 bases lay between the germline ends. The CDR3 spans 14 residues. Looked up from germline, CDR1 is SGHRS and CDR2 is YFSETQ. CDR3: CASRYPGGNTEAFF. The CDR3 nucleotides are TGCGCCAGCAGGTACCCGGGGGGAAACACTGAAGCTTTCTTT.

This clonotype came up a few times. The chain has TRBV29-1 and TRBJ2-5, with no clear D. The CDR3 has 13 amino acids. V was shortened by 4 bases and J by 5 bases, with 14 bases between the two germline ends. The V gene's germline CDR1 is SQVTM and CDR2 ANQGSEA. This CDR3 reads CSVVALLGETQYF. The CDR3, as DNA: TGCAGCGTTGTTGCGCTCCTTGGGGAGACCCAGTACTTC. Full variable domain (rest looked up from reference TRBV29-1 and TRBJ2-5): SAVISQKPSRDICQRGTSLTIQCQVDSQVTMMFWYRQQPGQSLTLIATANQGSEATYESGFVIDKFPISRPNLTFSTLTVSNMSPEDSSIYLCSVVALLGETQYFGPGTRLLVL.

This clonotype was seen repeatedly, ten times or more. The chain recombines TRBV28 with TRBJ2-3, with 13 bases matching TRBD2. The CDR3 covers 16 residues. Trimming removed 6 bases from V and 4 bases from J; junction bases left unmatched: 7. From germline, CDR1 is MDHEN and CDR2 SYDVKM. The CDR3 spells CASSPGLAGASDTQYF. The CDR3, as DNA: TGTGCCAGCAGCCCCGGACTAGCGGGAGCGTCAGATACGCAGTATTTT.

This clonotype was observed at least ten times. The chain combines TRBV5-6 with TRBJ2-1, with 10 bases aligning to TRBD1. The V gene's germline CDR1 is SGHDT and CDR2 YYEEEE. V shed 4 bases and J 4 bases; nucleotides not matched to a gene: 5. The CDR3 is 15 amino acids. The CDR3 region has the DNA TGTGCCAGCAGCGCGGGACAGGGGAAATACAATGAGCAGTTCTTC. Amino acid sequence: CASSAGQGKYNEQFF.

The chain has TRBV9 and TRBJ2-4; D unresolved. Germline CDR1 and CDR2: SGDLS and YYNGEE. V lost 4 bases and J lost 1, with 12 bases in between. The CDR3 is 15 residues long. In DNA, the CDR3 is TGTGCCAGCAGCCCGAGCGAGAGGGCCAAAAACATTCAGTACTTC. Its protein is CASSPSERAKNIQYF.

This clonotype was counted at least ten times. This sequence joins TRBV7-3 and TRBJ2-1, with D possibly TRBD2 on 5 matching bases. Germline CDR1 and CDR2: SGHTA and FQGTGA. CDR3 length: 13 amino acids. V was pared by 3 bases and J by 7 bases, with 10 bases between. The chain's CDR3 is CASSFYSGNEQFF. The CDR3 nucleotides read TGTGCCAGCAGCTTCTACAGCGGTAATGAGCAGTTCTTC.

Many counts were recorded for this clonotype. CDR3 DNA: TGTGCCAGCAGTACCTATCCCGAACGGGACAGGGTTGCGGGGGAGCAGTACTTC. It codes for CASSTYPERDRVAGEQYF. V gene TRBV2 combines with J gene TRBJ2-7; TRBD1 matches 9 bases. V shed 5 bases, J shed 7 bases, and the junction held 21 bases outside the gene matches. The CDR3 contains 18 residues. Germline V gene lookup returns CDR1 SNHLY and CDR2 FYNNEI.

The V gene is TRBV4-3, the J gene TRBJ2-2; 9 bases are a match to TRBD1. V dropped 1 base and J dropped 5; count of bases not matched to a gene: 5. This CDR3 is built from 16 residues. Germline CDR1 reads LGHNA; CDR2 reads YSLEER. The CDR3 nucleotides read TGCGCCAGCAGCCAAGTAACAGGGGGCCCTACCGGGGAGCTGTTTTTT. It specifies CASSQVTGGPTGELFF.

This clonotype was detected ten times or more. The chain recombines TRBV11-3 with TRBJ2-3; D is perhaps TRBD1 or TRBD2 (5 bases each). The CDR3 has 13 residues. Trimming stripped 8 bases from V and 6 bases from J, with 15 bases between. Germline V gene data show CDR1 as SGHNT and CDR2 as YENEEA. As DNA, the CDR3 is TGTGCCAGCGGCCGGGGCCGACAGGATACGCAGTATTTT. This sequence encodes CASGRGRQDTQYF.

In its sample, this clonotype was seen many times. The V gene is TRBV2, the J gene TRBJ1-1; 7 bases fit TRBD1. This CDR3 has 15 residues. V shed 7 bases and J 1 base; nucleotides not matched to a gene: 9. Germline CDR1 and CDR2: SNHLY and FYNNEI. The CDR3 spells CASTEAGTENTEAFF. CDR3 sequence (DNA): TGTGCCAGCACCGAGGCCGGGACAGAGAACACTGAAGCTTTCTTT.

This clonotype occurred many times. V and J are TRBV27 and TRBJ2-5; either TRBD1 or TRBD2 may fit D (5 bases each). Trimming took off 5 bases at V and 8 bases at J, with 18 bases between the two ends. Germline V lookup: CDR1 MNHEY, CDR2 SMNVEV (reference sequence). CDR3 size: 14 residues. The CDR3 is CASSADRLGDTQYF. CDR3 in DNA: TGTGCCAGCAGTGCTGACAGACTCGGGGATACCCAGTACTTC.

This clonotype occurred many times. The CDR3 region is CASSFSAASTGELFF. CDR3 DNA sequence: TGTGCCAGCAGTTTTTCTGCCGCGAGCACCGGGGAGCTGTTTTTT. The rearrangement uses TRBV28 and TRBJ2-2; D remains ambiguous. The germline V gene encodes CDR1 MDHEN and CDR2 SYDVKM. V was clipped by 3 bases and J by 4 bases, with 12 bases between them. This CDR3 spans 15 amino acids. Complete variable domain (other parts from reference TRBV28 and TRBJ2-2): DVKVTQSSRYLVKRTGEKVFLECVQDMDHENMFWYRQDPGLGLRLIYFSYDVKMKEKGDIPEGYSVSREKKERFSLILESASTNQTSMYLCASSFSAASTGELFFGEGSRLTVL.